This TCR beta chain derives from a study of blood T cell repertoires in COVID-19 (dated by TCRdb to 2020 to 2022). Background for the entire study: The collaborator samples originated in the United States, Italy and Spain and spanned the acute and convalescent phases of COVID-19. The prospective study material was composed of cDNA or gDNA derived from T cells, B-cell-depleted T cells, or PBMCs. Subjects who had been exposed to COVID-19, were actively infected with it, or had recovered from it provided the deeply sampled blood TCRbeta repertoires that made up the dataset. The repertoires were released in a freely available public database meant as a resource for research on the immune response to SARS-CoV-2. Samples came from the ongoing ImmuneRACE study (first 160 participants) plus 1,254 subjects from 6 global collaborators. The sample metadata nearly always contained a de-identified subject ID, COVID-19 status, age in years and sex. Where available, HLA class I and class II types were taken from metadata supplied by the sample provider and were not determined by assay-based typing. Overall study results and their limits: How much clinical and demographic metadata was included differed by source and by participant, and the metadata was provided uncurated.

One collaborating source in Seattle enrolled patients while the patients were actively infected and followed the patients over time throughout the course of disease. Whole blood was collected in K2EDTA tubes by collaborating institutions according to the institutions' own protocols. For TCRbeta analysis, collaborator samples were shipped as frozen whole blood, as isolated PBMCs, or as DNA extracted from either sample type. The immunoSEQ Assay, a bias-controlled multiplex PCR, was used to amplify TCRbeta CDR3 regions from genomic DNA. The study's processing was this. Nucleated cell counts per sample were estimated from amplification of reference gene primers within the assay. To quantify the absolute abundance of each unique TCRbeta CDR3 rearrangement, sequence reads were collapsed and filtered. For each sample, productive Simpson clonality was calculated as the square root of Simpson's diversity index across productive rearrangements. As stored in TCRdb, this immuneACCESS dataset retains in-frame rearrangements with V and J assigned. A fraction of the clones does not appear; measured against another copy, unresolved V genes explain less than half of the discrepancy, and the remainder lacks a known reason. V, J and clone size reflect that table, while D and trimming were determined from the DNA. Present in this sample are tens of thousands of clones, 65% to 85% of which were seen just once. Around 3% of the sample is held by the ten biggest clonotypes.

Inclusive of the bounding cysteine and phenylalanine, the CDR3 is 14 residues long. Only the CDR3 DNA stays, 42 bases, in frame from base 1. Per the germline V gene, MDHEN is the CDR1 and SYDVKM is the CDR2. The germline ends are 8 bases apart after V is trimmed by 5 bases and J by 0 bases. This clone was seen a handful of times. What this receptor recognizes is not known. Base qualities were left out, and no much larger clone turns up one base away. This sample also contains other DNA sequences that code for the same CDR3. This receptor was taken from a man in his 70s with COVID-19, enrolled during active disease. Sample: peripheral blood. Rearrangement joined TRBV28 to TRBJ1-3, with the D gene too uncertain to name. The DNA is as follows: TGTGCCAGCAGTCCTCTGTCCTCTGGAAACACCATATATTTT. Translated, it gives CASSPLSSGNTIYF.